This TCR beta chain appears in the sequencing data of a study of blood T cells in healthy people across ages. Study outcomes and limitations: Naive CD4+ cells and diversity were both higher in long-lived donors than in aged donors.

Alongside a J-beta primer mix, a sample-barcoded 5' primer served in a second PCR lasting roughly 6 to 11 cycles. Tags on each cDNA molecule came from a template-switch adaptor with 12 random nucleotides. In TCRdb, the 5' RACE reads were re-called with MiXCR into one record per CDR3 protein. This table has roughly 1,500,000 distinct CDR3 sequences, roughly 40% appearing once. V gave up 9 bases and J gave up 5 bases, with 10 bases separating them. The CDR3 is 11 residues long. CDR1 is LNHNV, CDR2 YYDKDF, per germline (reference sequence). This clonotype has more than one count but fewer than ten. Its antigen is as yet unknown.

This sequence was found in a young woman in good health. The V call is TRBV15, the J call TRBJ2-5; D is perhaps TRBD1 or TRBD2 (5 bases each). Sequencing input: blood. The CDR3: CATGVGETQYF. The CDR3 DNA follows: TGTGCCACGGGGGTGGGCGAGACCCAGTACTTC.